The clone carrying this T cell receptor beta chain was detected many times. Antigen unknown. These data originate in a study of T-cell memory formation after mild COVID-19. Findings and limits, study-wide: Day 15 to 85 contracting clones showed balanced CD4/CD8; later expanders leaned CD4+.

MiXCR, run by TCRdb on the 5' RACE reads, gives a single entry per CDR3 protein. The table records 300,000 to 400,000 distinct CDR3 sequences, more than 15% of them present only once. The CDR3 extends over 15 amino acids. J lost 9 bases, V lost 4 bases, and 11 bases had no gene match. The chain combines TRBV12-3 or TRBV12-4 with TRBJ2-1; 8 bases are a match to TRBD2. Sequencing was done on a sample of PBMCs or a T cell subset sorted from them (not recorded which). The TCR comes from a man younger than 35 who had mild COVID-19 (a few samples of this study predate the infection). Cell type and time point are not known. The CDR3 sequence: CASSSTAGAVTEQFF. CDR3 nucleotides: TGTGCCAGCAGTTCCACAGCGGGGGCGGTTACTGAGCAGTTCTTC.